These T cell receptor beta chains were read from a single sample in a study of regulatory T cells in long-lasting Graves disease. TCRdb reanalysed the multiplex PCR reads using MiXCR and keeps one entry per CDR3 protein. This table has hundreds of thousands of distinct CDR3 sequences, around 15% appearing once. The same sample was also studied in work on T cells in Graves' hyperthyroidism and ophthalmopathy.

The sample in question was peripheral blood mononuclear cells (PBMCs), obtained at new diagnosis, from a patient treated with antithyroid drugs. These receptors originate from a man aged 35-49 years with Graves disease. Each CDR3 is given with its conserved first and last residue. D genes are given only for firm matches. Clone size, where shown, is once, few, many, or a class for clones that have expanded.

abundance: many; v_gene: TRBV2; d_gene: .; j_gene: TRBJ2-3; CDR3aa: CATHRDPITDTQYF; CDR3nt: TGTGCCACCCACCGGGACCCAATCACAGATACGCAGTATTTT
abundance: .; v_gene: TRBV6-5; d_gene: TRBD1; j_gene: TRBJ2-2; CDR3aa: CASSYRTGGTGELFF; CDR3nt: TGTGCCAGCAGTTACAGGACAGGGGGCACCGGGGAGCTGTTTTTT
abundance: few; v_gene: TRBV6-2/TRBV6-3; d_gene: TRBD2; j_gene: TRBJ2-7; CDR3aa: CASRFLAGGLYEQYF; CDR3nt: TGTGCCAGCAGGTTCCTAGCGGGGGGGCTATACGAGCAGTACTTC
abundance: .; v_gene: TRBV20-1; d_gene: .; j_gene: TRBJ2-7; CDR3aa: CSAMRDGGRYEQYF; CDR3nt: TGCAGTGCTATGAGGGACGGAGGGCGCTACGAGCAGTACTTC
abundance: many; v_gene: TRBV7-9; d_gene: .; j_gene: TRBJ2-3; CDR3aa: CASSLPSDTQYF; CDR3nt: TGTGCCAGCAGCCTCCCGTCAGATACGCAGTATTTT
abundance: many; v_gene: TRBV5-1; d_gene: .; j_gene: TRBJ1-5; CDR3aa: CASSPGTPLMNQPQHF; CDR3nt: TGCGCCAGCAGCCCCGGGACCCCGTTGATGAATCAGCCCCAGCATTTT
abundance: many; v_gene: TRBV6-1; d_gene: TRBD2; j_gene: TRBJ2-7; CDR3aa: CASSEGPYSGGAVNEQYF; CDR3nt: TGTGCCAGCAGTGAGGGTCCCTATAGCGGGGGGGCCGTCAACGAGCAGTACTTC
abundance: .; v_gene: TRBV5-1; d_gene: TRBD1; j_gene: TRBJ2-3; CDR3aa: CASSTNRGPDTQYF; CDR3nt: TGCGCCAGCAGCACCAACAGGGGTCCAGATACGCAGTATTTT
abundance: many; v_gene: TRBV7-8; d_gene: TRBD1; j_gene: TRBJ1-5; CDR3aa: CASSLDRAGKPQHF; CDR3nt: TGTGCCAGCAGCCTTGACAGGGCCGGCAAGCCCCAGCATTTT
abundance: many; v_gene: TRBV27; d_gene: .; j_gene: TRBJ1-1; CDR3aa: CASSSQNPNTEAFF; CDR3nt: TGTGCCAGCAGTTCCCAGAACCCGAACACTGAAGCTTTCTTT
abundance: many; v_gene: TRBV20-1; d_gene: .; j_gene: TRBJ2-2; CDR3aa: CSAMRGAGELFF; CDR3nt: TGCAGTGCTATGAGGGGTGCCGGGGAGCTGTTTTTT
abundance: many; v_gene: TRBV3-1; d_gene: TRBD1; j_gene: TRBJ1-2; CDR3aa: CASSRQGSGYGYTF; CDR3nt: TGTGCCAGCAGTCGACAGGGGAGCGGCTATGGCTACACCTTC
abundance: many; v_gene: TRBV9; d_gene: TRBD1; j_gene: TRBJ2-5; CDR3aa: CASSVTGTGAETQYF; CDR3nt: TGTGCCAGCAGCGTAACCGGGACAGGGGCAGAGACCCAGTACTTC
abundance: many; v_gene: TRBV5-1; d_gene: TRBD1; j_gene: TRBJ2-3; CDR3aa: CASSLGTGRADTQYF; CDR3nt: TGTGCCAGCAGCTTGGGGACAGGGAGGGCAGATACGCAGTATTTT
abundance: many; v_gene: TRBV2; d_gene: .; j_gene: TRBJ2-5; CDR3aa: CASRRDSGTLQETQYF; CDR3nt: TGTGCCAGCAGACGGGACTCCGGGACGCTCCAAGAGACCCAGTACTTC
abundance: .; v_gene: TRBV20-1; d_gene: TRBD1; j_gene: TRBJ2-1; CDR3aa: CSASPGQGFYNEQFF; CDR3nt: TGCAGTGCTAGTCCCGGACAGGGGTTCTACAATGAGCAGTTCTTC
abundance: many; v_gene: TRBV5-1; d_gene: .; j_gene: TRBJ2-1; CDR3aa: CASSRDTYNEQFF; CDR3nt: TGTGCCAGCAGCCGGGACACCTACAATGAGCAGTTCTTC